Listed here are 7 T cell receptor beta chains from one sample, sequenced in a study of OX40 agonist ivuxolimab in advanced cancers. Data came from immunoSEQ multiplex PCR; TCRdb stores just in-frame clones and leaves some out. The table lists approximately 66,000 clones, about 85% of them singletons, with about 0.83% in the top ten. This specimen consisted of CD4+ or CD8+ T cells sorted from blood, obtained in a trial of the OX40 agonist ivuxolimab. The receptors come from an adult with an advanced solid tumor such as melanoma, head and neck, liver or kidney cancer.

V usage is TRBV6-5 and J usage is TRBJ1-2, with 10 positions matching TRBD1. Losses at the gene ends were 7 bases for V and 3 bases for J; bases not matched to a gene: 8. CDR3 length equals 15 residues. Germline lookup yields CDR1 MNHEY and CDR2 SVGAGI. In DNA, the CDR3 is TGTGCCAGCACCCACTCGACAGGGGGCTACTATGGCTACACCTTC. Amino acids: CASTHSTGGYYGYTF.

The chain carries TRBV4-1 and TRBJ2-2, with 12 nucleotides matching TRBD1. Trimming cost V 6 bases and J 5 bases; bases outside gene matches: 4. Germline CDR1 is MGHRA and CDR2 is YSYEKL. This CDR3 is built from 15 residues. The CDR3 here is CASRGQGAWTGELFF. CDR3 nucleotide sequence: TGCGCCAGCAGGGGACAGGGGGCCTGGACCGGGGAGCTGTTTTTT.

This chain connects TRBV6-1 to TRBJ1-1, with D possibly matching TRBD1 (6 bases). The CDR3 runs to 14 residues. Per germline, CDR1 MNHNS and CDR2 SASEGT. Trimming took 6 bases from V and 0 from J, leaving 11 bases between them. DNA for the CDR3: TGTGCCAGCAGCCGTGACAGGCTGAACACTGAAGCTTTCTTT. Translation gives CASSRDRLNTEAFF.

This rearrangement joins TRBV11-3 to TRBJ1-1, with D perhaps TRBD1 (5 bases). The germline CDR1 and CDR2 sequences are SGHNT and YENEEA. Trimming pared 5 bases from V and 3 bases from J, leaving 13 bases between. This CDR3 is built from 14 residues. CDR3 DNA: TGTGCCAGCAGCCTTCGAGGGGCCTACACTGAAGCTTTCTTT. Translation: CASSLRGAYTEAFF.

This clone has more than one count but fewer than ten. V gene TRBV30 combines with J gene TRBJ1-4; D remains unclear. Germline CDR1 GTSNPN, CDR2 SVGIG (reference sequence). CDR3 length: 14 amino acids. V lost 1 base, J lost 0 bases, and 6 bases lay in between. This CDR3 is CAWSEGATNEKLFF. As DNA, the CDR3 is TGTGCCTGGAGTGAGGGAGCAACTAATGAAAAACTGTTTTTT.

V is TRBV6-5 and J is TRBJ1-6; D unresolved. The CDR3 length is 16 residues. V was pared by 0 bases and J by 1 base, with 7 bases between. Germline loops: CDR1 MNHEY, CDR2 SVGAGI. CDR3 in DNA: TGTGCCAGCAGTTACTCGTGGGATTCCTATAATTCACCCCTCCACTTT. Translation gives CASSYSWDSYNSPLHF.

V and J are TRBV30 and TRBJ2-3, with TRBD2 as a possible D gene (5 bases). Germline V gives CDR1 GTSNPN, CDR2 SVGIG (reference sequence). V was clipped by 3 bases and J by 4 bases, with 17 bases between them. The CDR3 is made up of 15 amino acids. CDR3 protein: CAWRTGGGGPDTQYF. The CDR3 nucleotides read TGTGCCTGGAGAACCGGAGGAGGTGGTCCAGATACGCAGTATTTT.